A selection of T cell receptor beta chains follows, all from one sample in a study of T cell responses to AZD1222 COVID-19 vaccine. Data came from immunoSEQ multiplex PCR; TCRdb stores just in-frame clones and leaves some out. The data hold roughly 180,000 clones, with roughly nine tenths observed a single time. The specimen comprised peripheral blood, sampled 28 days after the second AZD1222 dose. These TCRs come from an adult who received the AZD1222 COVID-19 vaccine. Each CDR3 is given with its conserved first and last residue. Each record gives: V gene, J gene, CDR3 protein.

v_gene: TRBV6-5; j_gene: TRBJ1-5; CDR3aa: CASSPPRYSNQPQHF
v_gene: TRBV15; j_gene: TRBJ2-5; CDR3aa: CATSRDGLWEAQETQYF
v_gene: TRBV21-1; j_gene: TRBJ1-5; CDR3aa: CASTHLGGNQPQHF
v_gene: TRBV7-3; j_gene: TRBJ2-1; CDR3aa: CASSSGTGRQQFF
v_gene: TRBV19; j_gene: TRBJ2-1; CDR3aa: CASSIWPARSYNEQFF
v_gene: TRBV3-1/TRBV3-2; j_gene: TRBJ2-5; CDR3aa: CASSQERGGRAGETQYF
v_gene: TRBV18; j_gene: TRBJ1-1; CDR3aa: CASSPPGGAMNTEAFF
v_gene: TRBV6-6; j_gene: TRBJ1-1; CDR3aa: CASSGDRGSLTEAFF
v_gene: TRBV4-3; j_gene: TRBJ2-3; CDR3aa: CASSHRHLSRTDTQYF
v_gene: TRBV6-1; j_gene: TRBJ1-2; CDR3aa: CASSVALQGTYGYTF
v_gene: TRBV11-2; j_gene: TRBJ1-3; CDR3aa: CASSRMEGTSGNTIYF
v_gene: TRBV19; j_gene: TRBJ1-2; CDR3aa: CASRDRPYGYTF
v_gene: TRBV25-1; j_gene: TRBJ1-3; CDR3aa: CASSPGNTIYF
v_gene: TRBV27; j_gene: TRBJ1-2; CDR3aa: CASSGGSNYGYTF
v_gene: TRBV7-2; j_gene: TRBJ2-6; CDR3aa: CASSQGSSGANVLTF
v_gene: TRBV3-1/TRBV3-2; j_gene: TRBJ2-4; CDR3aa: CASSQDPTGGQNIQYF
v_gene: TRBV20-1; j_gene: TRBJ1-2; CDR3aa: CSASQTTYGYTF
v_gene: TRBV3-1/TRBV3-2; j_gene: TRBJ1-2; CDR3aa: CASSQDRGGYTF
v_gene: TRBV25-1; j_gene: TRBJ2-6; CDR3aa: CASSEYDGGSSGANVLTF
v_gene: TRBV5-1; j_gene: TRBJ2-1; CDR3aa: CASSLDRQGINEQFF
v_gene: TRBV5-6; j_gene: TRBJ2-2; CDR3aa: CASTTGELFF
v_gene: TRBV5-1; j_gene: TRBJ2-1; CDR3aa: CASSPGVAGQDEQFF
v_gene: TRBV9; j_gene: TRBJ2-3; CDR3aa: CASSPAGSRAPGDTQYF
v_gene: TRBV6-5; j_gene: TRBJ2-1; CDR3aa: CASRDMSAEQFF
v_gene: TRBV7-2; j_gene: TRBJ1-1; CDR3aa: CASSFLGGTEAFF
v_gene: TRBV18; j_gene: TRBJ2-5; CDR3aa: CASSPGSQETQYF
v_gene: TRBV7-2; j_gene: TRBJ2-3; CDR3aa: CASSLEGPGTQYF
v_gene: TRBV28; j_gene: TRBJ2-7; CDR3aa: CASSPGGGTSGRADEQYF
v_gene: TRBV7-2; j_gene: TRBJ2-7; CDR3aa: CASSLFGGSYEQYF
v_gene: TRBV5-1; j_gene: TRBJ2-7; CDR3aa: CASSLPQGPDEQYF
v_gene: TRBV7-3; j_gene: TRBJ2-3; CDR3aa: CASSPTGTPDTDTQYF
v_gene: TRBV4-3; j_gene: TRBJ2-5; CDR3aa: CASSQGATSGQETQYF
v_gene: TRBV5-6; j_gene: TRBJ1-6; CDR3aa: CASSPRIRGRSPLHF
v_gene: TRBV19; j_gene: TRBJ1-2; CDR3aa: CASSPTGPSDGYGYTF
v_gene: TRBV6-6; j_gene: TRBJ1-2; CDR3aa: CASSDRGRTNYGYTF
v_gene: TRBV28; j_gene: TRBJ1-1; CDR3aa: CASSLGGPNTEAFF
v_gene: TRBV30; j_gene: TRBJ1-4; CDR3aa: CAWSVGYIRREKLFF
v_gene: TRBV28; j_gene: TRBJ2-5; CDR3aa: CASSPGGRIQETQYF
v_gene: TRBV2; j_gene: TRBJ1-2; CDR3aa: CASSVRGIYGYTF
v_gene: TRBV3-1/TRBV3-2; j_gene: TRBJ1-2; CDR3aa: CASSHLQGDGYTF
v_gene: TRBV7-9; j_gene: TRBJ1-2; CDR3aa: CASSLRDSRYTF
v_gene: TRBV7-2; j_gene: TRBJ2-1; CDR3aa: CASSSRLAGHSYNEQFF
v_gene: TRBV19; j_gene: TRBJ1-5; CDR3aa: CASSKRVGRAPQHF
v_gene: TRBV9; j_gene: TRBJ2-3; CDR3aa: CASSPRQGSSDTQYF
v_gene: TRBV27; j_gene: TRBJ2-3; CDR3aa: CASSKTGWVDTQYF
v_gene: TRBV9; j_gene: TRBJ2-2; CDR3aa: CASSHAVGSGRAGTGELFF
v_gene: TRBV18; j_gene: TRBJ1-1; CDR3aa: CASSLAPTGGADTEAFF
v_gene: TRBV28; j_gene: TRBJ2-2; CDR3aa: CASSLPGSFTGELFF
v_gene: TRBV27; j_gene: TRBJ1-2; CDR3aa: CASSFSGHYGYTF
v_gene: TRBV6-2/TRBV6-3; j_gene: TRBJ2-3; CDR3aa: CASSWRYSDTQYF
v_gene: TRBV19; j_gene: TRBJ2-2; CDR3aa: CASSRVPSNTGELFF
v_gene: TRBV5-5; j_gene: TRBJ1-1; CDR3aa: CASSLAGTVTLEAFF
v_gene: TRBV2; j_gene: TRBJ2-3; CDR3aa: CASSEGPVADTQYF
v_gene: TRBV28; j_gene: TRBJ2-7; CDR3aa: CASSRAGMRTYEQYF